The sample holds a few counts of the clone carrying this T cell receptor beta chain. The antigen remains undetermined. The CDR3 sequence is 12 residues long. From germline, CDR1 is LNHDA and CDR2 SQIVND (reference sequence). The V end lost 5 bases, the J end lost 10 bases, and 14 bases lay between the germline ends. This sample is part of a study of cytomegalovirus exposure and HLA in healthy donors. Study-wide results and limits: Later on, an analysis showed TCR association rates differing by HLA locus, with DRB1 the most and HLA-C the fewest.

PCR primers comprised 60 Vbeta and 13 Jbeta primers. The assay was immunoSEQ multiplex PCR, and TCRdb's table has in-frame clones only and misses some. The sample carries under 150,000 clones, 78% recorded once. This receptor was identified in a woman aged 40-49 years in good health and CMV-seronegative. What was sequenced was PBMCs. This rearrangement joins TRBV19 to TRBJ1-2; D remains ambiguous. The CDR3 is CASSPFEHDYTF. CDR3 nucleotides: TGTGCCAGTAGTCCCTTCGAGCATGACTACACCTTC.